Listed here is a single T cell receptor beta chain. Its antigen is not identified. Clones were read by immunoSEQ multiplex PCR, and TCRdb kept only the in-frame ones, dropping some. The table lists approximately 11,000 clones, over 75% of them singletons, with about nine tenths in the top ten. The data originate from a study of STAT3 mutations in large granular lymphocyte leukemia. Study observations and caveats: Every T-cell large granular lymphocyte leukemia patient had at least one immunodominant TCR beta clonotype. Differing intervals and regimens complicate linking therapy response to clone burden. TCR clonotype switching after therapy occurred in about 35% of the 18 patients. In several patients, dominant TCR clone burden exceeded STAT3 mutant burden, suggesting STAT3 mutation arose secondarily.

Germline V lookup: CDR1 SGHDT, CDR2 YYEEEE. Trimming cost V 1 base and J 6 bases; bases outside gene matches: 3. The CDR3 runs 14 residues. The TCR originated in a man older than 75 with T-cell large granular lymphocyte leukemia. Some clones in this sample may be carry-over from other donors' samples. Sequenced sample: peripheral blood mononuclear cells. The chain carries TRBV5-6 and TRBJ2-1; the match to TRBD1 covers 8 bases. The CDR3 DNA is TGTGCCAGCAGCTTGCAGGGGGCTTTCAATGAGCAGTTCTTC. Its protein product is CASSLQGAFNEQFF.